Each of the 7 T cell receptor beta chains below was sequenced from the same sample in a study of blood T cell repertoires in COVID-19. Libraries were prepared by immunoSEQ multiplex PCR; TCRdb keeps only in-frame clonotypes and omits some of them. The data hold over 200,000 clones, with more than 70% observed a single time. The specimen sequenced was peripheral blood. Receptor source: a man older than 75 with acute or convalescent COVID-19.

This chain uses TRBV10-2 with TRBJ1-1; the D is unclear. Trimming stripped 3 bases from V and 8 bases from J, with 10 bases between. This CDR3 has 12 amino acids. The germline V gene encodes CDR1 WSHSY and CDR2 SAAADI. The CDR3 region has the DNA TGCGCCAGCAGTGAATTTCGAGCGGAAGCTTTCTTT. Protein product: CASSEFRAEAFF.

The CDR3 sequence: CSVAPQGGHNEQFF. CDR3 DNA sequence: TGCAGCGTTGCTCCGCAGGGGGGCCACAATGAGCAGTTCTTC. This chain connects TRBV29-1 to TRBJ2-1; D possibly corresponds to TRBD1 (7 bases). This CDR3 spans 14 amino acids. Trimming removed 4 bases from V and 5 bases from J, with 15 bases in between. Germline CDR1 SQVTM, CDR2 ANQGSEA.

The chain recombines TRBV2 with TRBJ2-2, with TRBD2 matching 12 bases. The germline gives CDR1 SNHLY, CDR2 FYNNEI. The CDR3 runs to 16 residues. J gave up 7 bases and V 4 bases, and 7 bases lay outside the gene matches. In DNA, the CDR3 is TGTGCCAGCAGTGTAGCTAGCGGGAGGGTTGGCGGGGAGCTGTTTTTT. Translating gives CASSVASGRVGGELFF.

J is TRBJ2-1 and V is TRBV24-1; 11 bases agree with TRBD2. CDR1 is KGHDR and CDR2 is SFDVKD in the germline V gene. The V and J ends lost 4 bases and 8 bases, in that order; junction bases with no gene match: 9. CDR3 size: 16 residues. The CDR3 is CATSELAGEAGHEQFF. The DNA for the CDR3 is TGTGCCACCAGTGAACTAGCGGGGGAGGCTGGGCATGAGCAGTTCTTC.

Only a few counts were recorded for this clone. The chain carries TRBV7-2 and TRBJ2-1; 7 bases fit TRBD1. The germline gives CDR1 SGHTA, CDR2 FQGNSA. Trimming removed 2 bases from V and 12 bases from J; junction bases left unmatched: 7. The CDR3 has 13 residues. The CDR3 region is CASSLPLGGWQFF. CDR3 nucleotides: TGTGCCAGCAGCTTACCCTTAGGGGGCTGGCAGTTCTTC.

The rearrangement links TRBV6-5 to TRBJ2-7; 8 bases align to TRBD2. Trimming cost V 7 bases and J 0 bases; bases outside gene matches: 5. CDR1 is MNHEY, CDR2 SVGAGI, per germline. The CDR3 extends over 14 amino acids. As DNA, the CDR3 is TGTGCCAGCACCCCCGGGGGGGCCTCCTACGAGCAGTACTTC. Its translation: CASTPGGASYEQYF.

The CDR3 coding sequence is TGTGCCAGCTCACGGGACAAGAACTATGGCTACACCTTC. Protein sequence: CASSRDKNYGYTF. V and J are TRBV18 and TRBJ1-2, with a weak D call TRBD1 (6 bases). V was shortened by 4 bases and J by 2 bases, with 8 bases between the two germline ends. The CDR3 extends over 13 amino acids. Germline V gene sequence: CDR1 KGHSH, CDR2 LQKENI.